Below are 7 T cell receptor beta chains sequenced from a single sample in a study of cytotoxic CD8 clonotypes in ibrutinib-treated CLL. The table came from immunoSEQ multiplex PCR; TCRdb's copy has only in-frame clones and leaves some out. The sample has about 310,000 clones, more than 65% seen once; the top ten hold over 5.5%. The specimen was PBMCs, collected before ibrutinib treatment. The receptor set was obtained from a human donor with chronic lymphocytic leukemia.

About this clone: Other DNA sequences in the sample encode the same CDR3. The chain has TRBV7-2 and TRBJ2-7; D uncertain. The V end lost 1 base, the J end lost 0 bases, and 7 bases lay between the germline ends. Germline V gene data show CDR1 as SGHTA and CDR2 as FQGNSA. The CDR3 has 14 residues. The CDR3 reads CASSLDRSSYEQYF. In DNA, the CDR3 is TGTGCCAGCAGCTTAGATAGGAGCTCCTACGAGCAGTACTTC. Together with reference TRBV7-2 and TRBJ2-7, the CDR3 gives the full variable domain: GAGVSQSPSNKVTEKGKDVELRCDPISGHTALYWYRQSLGQGLEFLIYFQGNSAPDKSGLPSDRFSAERTGGSVSTLTIQRTQQEDSAVYLCASSLDRSSYEQYFGPGTRLTVT.

The CDR3 bases are TGCAGCGTTAAACTTCGCCTCACAGATACGCAGTATTTT. Protein product: CSVKLRLTDTQYF. The chain joins TRBV29-1 to TRBJ2-3, with D hard to call. CDR1 and CDR2 (germline): SQVTM, ANQGSEA. The CDR3 loop spans 13 amino acids. The ends were cut back, 5 bases at V and 2 bases at J, with 11 bases in the middle.

DNA of the CDR3: TGTGCCACCAGCAGAGAACGTCACGGCGGTTCGGAGACCCAGTACTTC. Its translation is CATSRERHGGSETQYF. The chain joins TRBV15 to TRBJ2-5; no clear D gene. There are 16 residues in the CDR3. Germline lookup yields CDR1 LNHNV and CDR2 YYDKDF (reference sequence). The germline V and J ends were trimmed by 0 bases and 5 bases, with 16 bases remaining between them.

The J gene is TRBJ2-1, the V gene TRBV19; 14 positions match TRBD2. The CDR3 contains 17 residues. V dropped 4 bases and J dropped 4; count of bases not matched to a gene: 6. The germline V gene encodes CDR1 LNHDA and CDR2 SQIVND (reference sequence). CDR3 region: CASSTSGLAGGYNEQFF. The CDR3 DNA reads TGTGCCAGTAGTACCTCAGGACTAGCGGGAGGATACAATGAGCAGTTCTTC.

The V call is TRBV5-6, the J call TRBJ2-5; D unclear. The germline gives CDR1 SGHDT, CDR2 YYEEEE. Trimming pared 3 bases from V and 5 bases from J, leaving 17 bases between. The CDR3 extends over 15 amino acids. CDR3 sequence: CASSSPRNSWETQYF. The CDR3 DNA reads as TGTGCCAGCAGCTCGCCGAGGAATAGCTGGGAGACCCAGTACTTC.

The V gene is TRBV7-2, the J gene TRBJ2-7; 9 bases align to TRBD2. Germline loops: CDR1 SGHTA, CDR2 FQGNSA. V was clipped by 4 bases and J by 6 bases; unmatched bases: 7. The CDR3 loop spans 14 amino acids. CDR3 loop: CASSSLAGVVEQYF. The DNA of the CDR3 is TGTGCCAGCAGCTCCTTAGCGGGAGTTGTCGAGCAGTACTTC.

The chain uses TRBV30 and TRBJ2-1; D gene unclear. The CDR3 has 13 residues. Germline loops: CDR1 GTSNPN, CDR2 SVGIG (reference sequence). V lost 2 bases, J lost 2 bases, and 7 bases lay in between. The CDR3 reads CAWSPQAYNEQFF. As DNA, the CDR3 is TGTGCCTGGAGTCCGCAGGCCTACAATGAGCAGTTCTTC.